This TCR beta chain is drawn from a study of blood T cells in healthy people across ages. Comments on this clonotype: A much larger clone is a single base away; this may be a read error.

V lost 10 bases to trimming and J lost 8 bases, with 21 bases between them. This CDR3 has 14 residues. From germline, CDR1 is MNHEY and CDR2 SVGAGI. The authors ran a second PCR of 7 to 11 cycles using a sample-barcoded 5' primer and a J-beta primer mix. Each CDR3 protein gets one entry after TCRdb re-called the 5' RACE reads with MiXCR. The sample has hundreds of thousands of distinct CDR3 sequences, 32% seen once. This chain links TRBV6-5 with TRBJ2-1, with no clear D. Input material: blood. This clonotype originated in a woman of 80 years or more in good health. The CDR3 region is CANRRETTLDEQFF. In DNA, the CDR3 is TGTGCCAACAGAAGGGAAACTACTTTGGATGAGCAGTTCTTC.